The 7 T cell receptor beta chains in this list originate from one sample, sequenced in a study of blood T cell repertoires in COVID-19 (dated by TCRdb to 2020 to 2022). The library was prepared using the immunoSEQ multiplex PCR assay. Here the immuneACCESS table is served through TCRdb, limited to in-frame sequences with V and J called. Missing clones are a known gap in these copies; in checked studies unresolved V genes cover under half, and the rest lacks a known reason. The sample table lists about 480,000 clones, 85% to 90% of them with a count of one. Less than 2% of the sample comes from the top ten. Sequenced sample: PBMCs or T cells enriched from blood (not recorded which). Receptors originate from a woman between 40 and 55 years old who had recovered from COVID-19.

CDR3 nucleotide sequence: TGTGCCACCAGAGCGACAGGAGAGAACTATGGCTACACCTTC. This translates into CATRATGENYGYTF. The chain carries TRBV24-1 and TRBJ1-2, with D possibly matching TRBD1 (6 bases). The germline V and J ends were trimmed by 7 bases and 2 bases, with 13 bases remaining between them. Per germline, CDR1 KGHDR and CDR2 SFDVKD. This CDR3 is 14 amino acids long.

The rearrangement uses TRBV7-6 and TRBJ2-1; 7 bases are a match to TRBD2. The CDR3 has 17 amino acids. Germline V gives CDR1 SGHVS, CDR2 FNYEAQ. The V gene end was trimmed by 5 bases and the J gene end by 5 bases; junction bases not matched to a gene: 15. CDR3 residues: CASSILPPQRDDNEQFF. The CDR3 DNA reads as TGTGCCAGCAGCATCCTCCCCCCCCAGCGGGACGACAATGAGCAGTTCTTC.

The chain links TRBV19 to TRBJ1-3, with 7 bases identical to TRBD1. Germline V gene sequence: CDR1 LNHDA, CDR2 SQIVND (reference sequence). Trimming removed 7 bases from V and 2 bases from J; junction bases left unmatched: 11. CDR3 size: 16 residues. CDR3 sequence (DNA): TGTGCCAGTAAAAGGGACAGCCAATGGACTGGAAACACCATATATTTT. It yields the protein CASKRDSQWTGNTIYF.

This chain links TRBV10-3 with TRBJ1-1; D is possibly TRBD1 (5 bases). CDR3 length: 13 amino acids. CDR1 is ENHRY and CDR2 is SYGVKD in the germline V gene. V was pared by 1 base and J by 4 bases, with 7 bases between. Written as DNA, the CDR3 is TGTGCCATCAGTGAGTTGGGGGGCACTGAAGCTTTCTTT. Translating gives CAISELGGTEAFF.

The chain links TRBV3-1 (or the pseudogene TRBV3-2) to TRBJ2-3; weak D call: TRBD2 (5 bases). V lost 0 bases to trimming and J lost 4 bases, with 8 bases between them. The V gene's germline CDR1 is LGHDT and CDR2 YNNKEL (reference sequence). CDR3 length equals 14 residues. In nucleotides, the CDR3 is TGTGCCAGCAGCCAAGATAAAGCGGCAGATACGCAGTATTTT. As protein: CASSQDKAADTQYF.

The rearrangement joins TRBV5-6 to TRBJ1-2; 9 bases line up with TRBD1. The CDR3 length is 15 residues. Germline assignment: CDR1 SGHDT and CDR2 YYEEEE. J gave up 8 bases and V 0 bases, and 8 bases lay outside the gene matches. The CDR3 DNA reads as TGTGCCAGCAGCTTGGGTCGGGACAGGGAGCGAGGCTACACCTTC. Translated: CASSLGRDRERGYTF.

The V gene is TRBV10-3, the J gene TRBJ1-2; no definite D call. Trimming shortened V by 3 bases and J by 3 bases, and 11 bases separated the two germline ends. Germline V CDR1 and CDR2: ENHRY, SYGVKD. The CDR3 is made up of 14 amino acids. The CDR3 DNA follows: TGTGCCATCAGTGACCGGCGGGATTACTATGGCTACACCTTC. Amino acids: CAISDRRDYYGYTF.